A selection of T cell receptor beta chains follows, all from one sample in a study of blood T cell repertoires in COVID-19. Sequencing used immunoSEQ multiplex PCR; TCRdb keeps in-frame clones, though not all of them. The top ten clones hold 5.5% to 7% of a sample with about 160,000 clones, just over 85% of them seen once. Sequenced sample: peripheral blood. The receptors originated from a man aged 50 to 60 with active or convalescent COVID-19. CDR3s leave out the opening cysteine and the closing phenylalanine or tryptophan.

TRBV28,TRBJ2-5,ASSLPGGQETQY
TRBV5-4,TRBJ1-2,ASSFNRDRGGYT
TRBV7-9,TRBJ2-5,ASSLSGTRQETQY
TRBV3-1/TRBV3-2,TRBJ1-3,ASSQGPVSGNTIY
TRBV15,TRBJ2-5,ATSTDPGQGLQETQY
TRBV28,TRBJ1-6,AGGSLGIGDSPLH
TRBV6-5,TRBJ2-7,ATSSTGTATTRQY
TRBV5-6,TRBJ1-2,ASSLGTGASNYGYT
TRBV2,TRBJ2-2,ATFHYLTSATNTGELF
TRBV9,TRBJ2-7,ASSGLGEQY
TRBV7-8,TRBJ2-5,ASGRSQETQY
TRBV6-5,TRBJ1-2,ASSMTGGGGYT
TRBV18,TRBJ2-7,ASSPPGTGRYEQY
TRBV5-4,TRBJ2-1,ASSTGFNNEQF
TRBV2,TRBJ1-6,ASSVGRGSPLH
TRBV6-1,TRBJ1-5,ASSDGGFNQPQH
TRBV6-2/TRBV6-3,TRBJ1-6,ASSPGTGVGNSPLH
TRBV7-6,TRBJ2-2,ASSLTATGTGELF
TRBV14,TRBJ2-3,ASSHLFRGQEDTQY
TRBV18,TRBJ2-1,ASSPGLAGGLLEQF
TRBV19,TRBJ1-1,ASSTRRGTEAF
TRBV6-5,TRBJ1-2,ASSYMSGVKSGYT
TRBV7-9,TRBJ2-1,ASSLVVAGEQF
TRBV21-1,TRBJ1-6,ASSKEGSSYNSPLH
TRBV18,TRBJ2-7,ASSLTRENYEQY
TRBV6-5,TRBJ2-7,ASCPAPAYEQY
TRBV2,TRBJ1-4,ASNLDRVTEKLF
TRBV5-6,TRBJ2-7,ASSLVDSYEQY
TRBV2,TRBJ2-7,ASREDRAYEQY
TRBV29-1,TRBJ2-4,SVKSSAGQGIQY
TRBV7-9,TRBJ1-1,ASSLDRGAYLL
TRBV6-6,TRBJ1-4,ASSYQDRDEKLF
TRBV11-2,TRBJ1-3,ASSLAGTGIHTIY
TRBV7-2,TRBJ2-7,ASSDAHRDPVREQY
TRBV7-9,TRBJ2-3,ASSQEGASTDTQY
TRBV19,TRBJ1-4,ATIDRTGGNEKLF
TRBV5-6,TRBJ1-4,ASSLVGNNEKLF
TRBV30,TRBJ1-4,AWSVSREDEKLF
TRBV2,TRBJ2-7,ASRLTRTGQTYEQY
TRBV30,TRBJ2-1,AWEVTLAGGPRF
TRBV9,TRBJ2-3,ASSVNGAGTDTQY
TRBV24-1,TRBJ1-2,ATSDLNYGYT
TRBV2,TRBJ2-7,ASSEVYRTYEQY
TRBV19,TRBJ1-1,ASIVGTGGYTEAF
TRBV20-1,TRBJ2-5,SANRGETQY
TRBV6-5,TRBJ1-6,ASSYRGDSSPLH
TRBV3-1/TRBV3-2,TRBJ2-1,ASSQDVETINEQF
TRBV5-1,TRBJ1-1,ASSLDLAEAF
TRBV12-3/TRBV12-4,TRBJ1-1,ASSYLRATEAF